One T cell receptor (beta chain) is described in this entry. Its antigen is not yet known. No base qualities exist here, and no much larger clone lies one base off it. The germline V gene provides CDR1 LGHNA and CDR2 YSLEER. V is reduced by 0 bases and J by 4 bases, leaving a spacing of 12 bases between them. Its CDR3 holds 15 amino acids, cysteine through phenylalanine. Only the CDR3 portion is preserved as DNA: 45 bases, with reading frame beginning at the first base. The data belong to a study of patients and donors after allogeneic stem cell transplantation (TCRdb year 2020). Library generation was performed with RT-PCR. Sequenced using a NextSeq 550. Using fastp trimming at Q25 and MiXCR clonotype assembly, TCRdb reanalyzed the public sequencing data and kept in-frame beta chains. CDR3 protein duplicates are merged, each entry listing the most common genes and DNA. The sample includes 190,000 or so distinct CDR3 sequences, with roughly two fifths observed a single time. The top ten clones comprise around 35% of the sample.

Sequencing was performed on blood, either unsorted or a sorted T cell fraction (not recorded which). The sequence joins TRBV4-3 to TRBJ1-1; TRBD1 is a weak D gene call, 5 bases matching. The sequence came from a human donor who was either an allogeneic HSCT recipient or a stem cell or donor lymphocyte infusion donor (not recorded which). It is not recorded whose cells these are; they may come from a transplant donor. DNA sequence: TGCGCCAGCAGCCAAGAATACAGGTCAGGCACTGAAGCTTTCTTT. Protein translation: CASSQEYRSGTEAFF.